The 3 T cell receptor beta chains below all came from one sample that was sequenced in a study of radiation and T cells in renal cell carcinoma. Profiling relied on immunoSEQ multiplex PCR, and the TCRdb table lists in-frame clones only, not all of them. The data contain about 21,000 clones, roughly 80% of them singletons. Sample time point: baseline pretreatment blood. Indicated treatment: 15 Gy SBRT to primary tumor, nephrectomy 4 weeks later. The material sequenced was blood, taken from a patient whose treatment included radiotherapy and nephrectomy. The receptors shown here come from a man between 60 and 75 years old with renal cell carcinoma.

This chain connects TRBV6-1 to TRBJ2-3, with 9 nucleotides matching TRBD2. CDR3 length: 15 amino acids. Trimming removed 4 bases from V and 5 bases from J; junction bases left unmatched: 7. Germline CDR1 and CDR2: MNHNS and SASEGT. The DNA of the CDR3 is TGTGCCAGCAGTGCGGGACTAGCTGGGGTAGATACGCAGTATTTT. Translation gives CASSAGLAGVDTQYF.

This chain connects TRBV18 to TRBJ2-1; the D gene is possibly TRBD1 (6 bases). This CDR3 has 17 amino acids. Looked up from germline, CDR1 is KGHSH and CDR2 is LQKENI. V was cut by 1 base and J by 5 bases, with 18 bases left in between. The CDR3 DNA sequence: TGTGCCAGCTCACCACGGTTTCACGGGACACAGAACAATGAGCAGTTCTTC. Encoded protein: CASSPRFHGTQNNEQFF.

The chain carries TRBV9 and TRBJ1-3; D uncertain. V shed 6 bases and J shed 0 bases, with 13 bases lying between them. Germline V gene lookup returns CDR1 SGDLS and CDR2 YYNGEE. This CDR3 has 15 amino acids. The DNA of the CDR3 is TGTGCCAGCACCTCAACTCCAGCCTCTGGAAACACCATATATTTT. Protein sequence: CASTSTPASGNTIYF.